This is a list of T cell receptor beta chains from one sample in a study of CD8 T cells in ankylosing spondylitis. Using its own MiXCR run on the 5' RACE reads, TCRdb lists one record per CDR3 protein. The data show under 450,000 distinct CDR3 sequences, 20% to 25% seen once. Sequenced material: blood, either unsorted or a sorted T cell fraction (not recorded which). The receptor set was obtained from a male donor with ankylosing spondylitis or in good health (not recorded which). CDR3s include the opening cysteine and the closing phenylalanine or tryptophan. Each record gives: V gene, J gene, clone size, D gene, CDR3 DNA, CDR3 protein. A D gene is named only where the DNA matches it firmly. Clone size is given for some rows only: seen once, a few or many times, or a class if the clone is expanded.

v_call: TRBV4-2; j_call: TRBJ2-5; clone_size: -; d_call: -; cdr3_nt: TGTGCCAGCAGCCAAGAGAAGTCCTGGACACGACCACAAGAGACCCAGTACTTC; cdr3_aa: CASSQEKSWTRPQETQYF
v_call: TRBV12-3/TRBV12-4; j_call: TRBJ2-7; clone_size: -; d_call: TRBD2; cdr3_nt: TGTGCCAGCAGGTTAGGCGGACTAGCGGAACGAGGGCAGTACTTC; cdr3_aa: CASRLGGLAERGQYF
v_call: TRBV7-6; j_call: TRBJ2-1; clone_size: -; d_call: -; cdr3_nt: TGTGCCAGCAGCTTAAATCAGATTGTGGCCTACAATGAGCAGTTCTTC; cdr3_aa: CASSLNQIVAYNEQFF
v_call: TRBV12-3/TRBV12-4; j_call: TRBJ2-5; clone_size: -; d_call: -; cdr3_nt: TGTGCCAGCAGTCGAACAGAGTACCAAGAGACCCAGTACTTC; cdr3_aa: CASSRTEYQETQYF
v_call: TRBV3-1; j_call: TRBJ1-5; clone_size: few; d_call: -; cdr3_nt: TGTGCCAGCAGCCAAGATCGTGAGGGGTATCAGCCCCAGCATTTT; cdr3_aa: CASSQDREGYQPQHF
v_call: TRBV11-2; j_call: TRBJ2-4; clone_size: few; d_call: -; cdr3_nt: TGTGCCAGCAGCCCTAGCATCGGGGGCAAAAACATTCAGTACTTC; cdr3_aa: CASSPSIGGKNIQYF
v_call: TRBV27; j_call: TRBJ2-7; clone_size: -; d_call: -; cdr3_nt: TGTGCCAGCAGTTCATGGGACACCCCCTACGAGCAGTACTTC; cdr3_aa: CASSSWDTPYEQYF
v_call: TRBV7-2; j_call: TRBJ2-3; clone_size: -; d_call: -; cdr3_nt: TGTGCCAGCACCCTACCCGACTACCCCCCGCAGTATTTT; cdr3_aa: CASTLPDYPPQYF
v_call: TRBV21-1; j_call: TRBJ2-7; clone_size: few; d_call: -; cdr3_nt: TGTGCCAGCAGCACAAAGCCTTACGAGCAGTACTTC; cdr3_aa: CASSTKPYEQYF
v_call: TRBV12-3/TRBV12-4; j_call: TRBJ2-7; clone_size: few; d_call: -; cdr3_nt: TGTGCCAGCAGTACCGGACTGACCTCCTACGAGCAGTACTTC; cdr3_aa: CASSTGLTSYEQYF
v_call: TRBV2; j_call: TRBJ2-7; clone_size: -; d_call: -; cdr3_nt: TGTGCCAGCAGCATAATCCGGGACCCCTACGAGCAGTACTTC; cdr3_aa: CASSIIRDPYEQYF
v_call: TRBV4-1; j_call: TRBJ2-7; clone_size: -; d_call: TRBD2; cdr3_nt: TGCGCCAGCAGCCACACACTAGCGATCGTCGACGAGCAGTACTTC; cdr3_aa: CASSHTLAIVDEQYF
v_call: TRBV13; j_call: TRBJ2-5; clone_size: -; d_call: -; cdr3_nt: TGTGCCAGCAGCTTAGGCCTCCAGGGGGGAGAGACCCAGTACTTC; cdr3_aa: CASSLGLQGGETQYF
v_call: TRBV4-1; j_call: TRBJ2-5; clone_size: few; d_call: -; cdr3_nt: TGCGCCAGCAGCGAAACCCCCGGGGGTAAAGAGACCCAGTACTTC; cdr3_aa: CASSETPGGKETQYF
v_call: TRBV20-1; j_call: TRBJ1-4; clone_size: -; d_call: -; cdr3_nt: TGCAGTGCTAGATCCCCCTCCGGTGATGAAAAACTGTTTTTT; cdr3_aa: CSARSPSGDEKLFF
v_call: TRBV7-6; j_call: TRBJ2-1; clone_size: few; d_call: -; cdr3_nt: TGTGCCAGCAGCTTCGGGAACATTTTGGGTCCCAATGAGCAGTTCTTC; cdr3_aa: CASSFGNILGPNEQFF
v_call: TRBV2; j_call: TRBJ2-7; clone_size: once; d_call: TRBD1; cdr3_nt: TGTGCCTGCCCCGGGACAGGGGGCCGCGAGCAGTACTTC; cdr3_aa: CACPGTGGREQYF
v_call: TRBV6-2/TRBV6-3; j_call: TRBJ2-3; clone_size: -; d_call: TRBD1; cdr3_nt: TGTGCCAGCAGTTACTCGGGACAGGGACTGACAGATACGCAGTATTTT; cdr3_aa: CASSYSGQGLTDTQYF
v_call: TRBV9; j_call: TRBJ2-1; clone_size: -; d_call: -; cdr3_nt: TGTGCCAGCAGCGTCACCTCTTGGGGGGCCTACAATGAGCAGTTCTTC; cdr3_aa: CASSVTSWGAYNEQFF
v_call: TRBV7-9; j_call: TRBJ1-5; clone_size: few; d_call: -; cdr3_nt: TGTGCCAGCAGCTTAGCCACCACTTATCAGCCCCAGCATTTT; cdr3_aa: CASSLATTYQPQHF
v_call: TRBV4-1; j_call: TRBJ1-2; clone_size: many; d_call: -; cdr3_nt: TGCGCCAGCAGCCAAGATGTCAGGGTTAACTATGGCTACACCTTC; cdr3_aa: CASSQDVRVNYGYTF
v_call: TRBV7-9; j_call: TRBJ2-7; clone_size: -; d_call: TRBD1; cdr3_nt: TGTGCCAGCAGCCGAGGACAGGGGGTATCCTACGAGCAGTACTTC; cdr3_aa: CASSRGQGVSYEQYF
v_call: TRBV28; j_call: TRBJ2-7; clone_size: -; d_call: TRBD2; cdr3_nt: TGTGCCAGCAGTCCCATGGCGGGGGGGCCTTACGAGCAGTACTTC; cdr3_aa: CASSPMAGGPYEQYF
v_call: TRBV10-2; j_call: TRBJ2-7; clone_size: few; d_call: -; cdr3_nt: TGCGCCAGCATGGATAAGTTTTACGAGCAGTACTTC; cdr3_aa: CASMDKFYEQYF
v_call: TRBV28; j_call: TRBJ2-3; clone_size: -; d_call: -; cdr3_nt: TGTGCCAGCAGTTTGTACCAGAGCACAGATACGCAGTATTTT; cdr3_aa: CASSLYQSTDTQYF
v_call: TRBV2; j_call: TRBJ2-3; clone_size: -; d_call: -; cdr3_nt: TGTGCCTTCAGTTTGGAGGGTGCGACAGGGCGGGTAGAAGATACGCAGTATTTT; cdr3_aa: CAFSLEGATGRVEDTQYF
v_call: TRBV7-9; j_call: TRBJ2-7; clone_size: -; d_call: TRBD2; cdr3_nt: TGTGCCAGCAGCTCGGGACTAGAGCGGTACGAGCAGTACTTC; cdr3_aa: CASSSGLERYEQYF
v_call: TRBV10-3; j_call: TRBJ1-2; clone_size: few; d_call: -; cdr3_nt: TGTGCCATCAGTGATCCCGAGGGATACACCTTC; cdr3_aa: CAISDPEGYTF
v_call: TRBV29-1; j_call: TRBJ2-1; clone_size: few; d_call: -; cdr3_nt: TGCAGCGTTGTTCTGTTCTCCTACAATGAGCAGTTCTTC; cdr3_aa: CSVVLFSYNEQFF